The sequence of this T cell receptor beta chain was determined in a study of human T cells and chemical hapten exposure. Overall study context: Slight volume differences across pooled libraries mainly accounted for varying per-sample TCR yields. The study, taken as a whole, reports: High-frequency TCRs, those above 1 in 1000, stayed the same after DPC sensitization.

Unique molecular identifiers were attached to individual cDNA molecules during library preparation. TCRdb re-derived calls from the RACE reads in MiXCR, one entry per CDR3 protein. The sample lists approximately 180,000 distinct CDR3 sequences, just under 30% occurring once. As to time point: pre-sensitization, week 0. Indicated treatment: therapeutic diphenylcyclopropenone sensitization with weekly scalp DPC. From whole blood left unfractionated, total RNA was extracted. As for this clonotype: Its antigen is unknown. The junction differs from germline at one of its ends, possibly a read error.

The CDR3 totals 17 residues. Germline CDR1 and CDR2: SGHVS and FNYEAQ. J is TRBJ2-5 and V is TRBV7-6; 12 nucleotides line up with TRBD2. Sequenced material: whole blood, taken in connection with sensitization to the hapten diphenylcyclopropenone (DPC). The sequence was collected from a woman under 40 with alopecia areata. Some clones in this sample may be carry-over from other donors' samples. CDR3 amino acids: CASSLVASGRGQETQNF. The CDR3 bases are TGTGCCAGCAGCTTAGTAGCTAGCGGGAGGGGGCAAGAGACCCAGAACTTC.